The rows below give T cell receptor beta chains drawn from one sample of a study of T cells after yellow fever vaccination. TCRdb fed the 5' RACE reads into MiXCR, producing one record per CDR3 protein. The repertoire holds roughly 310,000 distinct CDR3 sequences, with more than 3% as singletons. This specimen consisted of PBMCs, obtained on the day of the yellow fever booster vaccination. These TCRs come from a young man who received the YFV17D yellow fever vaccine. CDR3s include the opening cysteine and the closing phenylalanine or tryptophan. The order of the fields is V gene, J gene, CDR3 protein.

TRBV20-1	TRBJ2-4	CSARNEGWAENIQYF
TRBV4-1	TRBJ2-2	CASSQAGLTTNTGELFF
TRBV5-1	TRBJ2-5	CASSPGGSQETQYF
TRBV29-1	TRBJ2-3	CSVESAQGSTDTQYF
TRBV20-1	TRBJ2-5	CSARDGRGQETQYF
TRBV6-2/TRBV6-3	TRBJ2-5	CASSPLLETQYF
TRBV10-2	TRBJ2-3	CASSESPGADTQYF
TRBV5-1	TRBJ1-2	CASSQTWEPYGYTF
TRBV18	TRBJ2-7	CASSRDRGLGEQYF
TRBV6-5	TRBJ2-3	CASSQLAGALRDTQYF
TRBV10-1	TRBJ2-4	CATAPTGTGPSIQYF
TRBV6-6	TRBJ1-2	CASSYSPAREGYTF
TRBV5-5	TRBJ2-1	CASSLVSPVPDEQFF
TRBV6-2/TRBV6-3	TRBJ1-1	CASSATGNTEAFF
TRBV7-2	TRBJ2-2	CASSLAFTPGTGELFF
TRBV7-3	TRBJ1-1	CASSHRQGAGGTEAFF
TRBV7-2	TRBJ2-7	CASSSPGQGYEQYF
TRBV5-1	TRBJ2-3	CASSAGLGVGTDTQYF
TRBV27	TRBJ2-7	CASSSLRAGVISYEQYF
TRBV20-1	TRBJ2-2	CRAGDTGELFF
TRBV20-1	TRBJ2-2	CSARDWDRSGELFF
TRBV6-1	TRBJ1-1	CASSQGQGTEAFF
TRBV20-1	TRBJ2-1	CSALNRGGPNEQFF
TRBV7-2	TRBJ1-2	CASSKRLGAVDYGYTF
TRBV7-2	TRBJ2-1	CASSLDREGEQFF
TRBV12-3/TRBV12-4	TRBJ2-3	CASSLVMNTQYF
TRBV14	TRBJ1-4	CASSSGLREKLFF
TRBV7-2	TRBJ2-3	CASSFEATDTQYF
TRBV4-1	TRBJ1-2	CASSREGRVNYGYTF
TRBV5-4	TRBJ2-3	CASSFGAGDTDTQYF
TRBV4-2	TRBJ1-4	CASSQGTWEEKLFF
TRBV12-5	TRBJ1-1	CASGPRRYTEAFF
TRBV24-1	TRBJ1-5	CATSRGANQPQHF
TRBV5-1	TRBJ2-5	CASSLRPAGETQYF
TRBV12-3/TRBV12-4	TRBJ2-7	CASSMGGQGTYEQYF
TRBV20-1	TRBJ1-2	CSAPGTENYGYTF
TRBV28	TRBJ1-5	CASQTDRDQPQHF
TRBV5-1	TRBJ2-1	CASSLGGGGDYNEQFF
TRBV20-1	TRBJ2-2	CSASTAGGPVTGELFF
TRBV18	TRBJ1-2	CASSAGTTNYGYTF
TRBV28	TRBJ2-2	CASSFTQNTGELFF
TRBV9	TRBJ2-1	CASSVGQGALLDEQFF
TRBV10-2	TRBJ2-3	CASNPTSGGNTDTQYF
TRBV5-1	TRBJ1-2	CASSLTGSNYGYTF
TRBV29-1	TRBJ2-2	CSAFDRGNTGELFF
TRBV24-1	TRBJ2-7	CATPSWDRGRPEQYF
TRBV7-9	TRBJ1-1	CASSIMGIEAFF
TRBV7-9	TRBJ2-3	CASSNEQGLSTDTQYF